This T cell receptor beta chain was found in a study of CD8 T cells in Susac syndrome. An amount of RNA that ranged from roughly 0.5 to 1 ug was reverse transcribed with random hexamers. TCRdb analysed the immunoSEQ multiplex PCR reads with MiXCR anew, one entry per CDR3 protein. The table has some 130,000 distinct CDR3 sequences, 90% to 95% seen once. V shed 1 base and J 4 bases; nucleotides not matched to a gene: 5. The germline gives CDR1 SEHNR, CDR2 FQNEAQ (reference sequence). The CDR3 has 15 amino acids. Sequencing used CD8+ T cells from PBMCs. This rearrangement joins TRBV7-9 to TRBJ2-5; 8 bases align to TRBD1. The TCR comes from a human donor with multiple sclerosis. CDR3 bases: TGTGCCAGCAGCTTAGTATTCAGGGGGCGAGAGACCCAGTACTTC. Residues: CASSLVFRGRETQYF. The complete variable domain, with remaining parts taken from reference TRBV7-9 and TRBJ2-5, reads DTGVSQNPRHKITKRGQNVTFRCDPISEHNRLYWYRQTLGQGPEFLTYFQNEAQLEKSRLLSDRFSAERPKGSFSTLEIQRTEQGDSAMYLCASSLVFRGRETQYFGPGTRLLVL.